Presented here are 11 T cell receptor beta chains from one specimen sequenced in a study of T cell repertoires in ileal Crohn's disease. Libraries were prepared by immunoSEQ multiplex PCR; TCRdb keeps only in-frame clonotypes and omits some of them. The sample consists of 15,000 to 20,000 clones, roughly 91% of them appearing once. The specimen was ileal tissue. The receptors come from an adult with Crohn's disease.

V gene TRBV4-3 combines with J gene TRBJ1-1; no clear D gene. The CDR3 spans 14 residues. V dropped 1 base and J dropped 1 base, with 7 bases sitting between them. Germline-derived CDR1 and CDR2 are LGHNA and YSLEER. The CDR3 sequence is CASSQGRANTEAFF. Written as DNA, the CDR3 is TGCGCCAGCAGCCAAGGTCGAGCGAACACTGAAGCTTTCTTT.

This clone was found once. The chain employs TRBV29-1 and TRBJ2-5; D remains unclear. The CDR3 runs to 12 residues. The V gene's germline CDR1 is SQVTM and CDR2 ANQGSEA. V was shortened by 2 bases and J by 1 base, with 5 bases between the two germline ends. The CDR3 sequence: CSVEYSQETQYF. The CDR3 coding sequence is TGCAGCGTTGAATACAGCCAAGAGACCCAGTACTTC.

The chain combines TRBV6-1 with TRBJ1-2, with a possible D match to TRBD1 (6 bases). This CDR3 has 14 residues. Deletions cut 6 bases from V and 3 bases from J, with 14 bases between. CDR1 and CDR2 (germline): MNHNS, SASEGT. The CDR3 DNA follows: TGTGCCAGCAGGGCATTTGGGGGCGACTATGGCTACACCTTC. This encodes CASRAFGGDYGYTF.

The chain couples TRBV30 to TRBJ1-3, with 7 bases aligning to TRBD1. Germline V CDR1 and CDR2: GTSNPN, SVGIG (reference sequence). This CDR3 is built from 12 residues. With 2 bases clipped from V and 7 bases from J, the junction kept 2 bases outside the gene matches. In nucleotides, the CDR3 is TGTGCCTGGAGTTCAGGGGGGAACACCATATATTTT. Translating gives CAWSSGGNTIYF.

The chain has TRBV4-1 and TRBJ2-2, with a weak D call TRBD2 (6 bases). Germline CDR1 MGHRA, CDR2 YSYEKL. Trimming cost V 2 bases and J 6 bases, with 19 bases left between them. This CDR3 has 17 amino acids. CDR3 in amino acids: CASSQYKAGTPSGELFF. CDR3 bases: TGCGCCAGCAGCCAATATAAAGCGGGTACTCCATCCGGGGAGCTGTTTTTT.

The CDR3 DNA reads TGTGCCAGCAGCCTCGAGGGGGGGCGGGAGCAGTACTTC. Amino acid sequence: CASSLEGGREQYF. The chain uses TRBV7-3 and TRBJ2-7, with D maybe TRBD2 (7 bases). Between the trimmed V and J ends, which lost 5 bases and 7 bases, there was a span of 15 bases. Germline-derived CDR1 and CDR2 are SGHTA and FQGTGA. The CDR3 covers 13 residues.

CDR3 residues: CATSREILVGQGTYEQYF. CDR3 nucleotide sequence: TGTGCCACCAGCAGAGAAATATTAGTAGGACAGGGGACCTACGAGCAGTACTTC. The rearrangement joins TRBV15 to TRBJ2-7; 9 bases agree with TRBD1. CDR1 is LNHNV and CDR2 is YYDKDF in the germline V gene (reference sequence). V was clipped by 0 bases and J by 2 bases; unmatched bases: 11. This CDR3 spans 18 amino acids.

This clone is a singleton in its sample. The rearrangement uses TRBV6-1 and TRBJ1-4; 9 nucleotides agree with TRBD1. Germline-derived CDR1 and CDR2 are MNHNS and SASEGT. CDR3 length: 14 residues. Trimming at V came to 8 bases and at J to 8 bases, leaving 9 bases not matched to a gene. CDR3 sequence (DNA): TGTGCCAGCGGTATCGGGACAGGGCAGGAAAAACTGTTTTTT. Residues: CASGIGTGQEKLFF.

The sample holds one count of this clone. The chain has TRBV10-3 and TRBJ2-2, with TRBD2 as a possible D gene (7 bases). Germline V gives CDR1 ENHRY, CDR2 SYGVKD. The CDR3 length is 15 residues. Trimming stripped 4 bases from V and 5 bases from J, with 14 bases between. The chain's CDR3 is CAISGGGEETGELFF. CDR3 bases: TGTGCCATCAGTGGCGGGGGCGAAGAAACCGGGGAGCTGTTTTTT.

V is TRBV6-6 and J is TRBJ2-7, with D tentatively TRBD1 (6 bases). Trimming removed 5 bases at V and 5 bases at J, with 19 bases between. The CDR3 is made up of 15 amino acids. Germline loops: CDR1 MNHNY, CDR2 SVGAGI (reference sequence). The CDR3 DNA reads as TGTGCCAGCAGTCGCACTTTAGGGGGATGGGACGAGCAGTACTTC. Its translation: CASSRTLGGWDEQYF.

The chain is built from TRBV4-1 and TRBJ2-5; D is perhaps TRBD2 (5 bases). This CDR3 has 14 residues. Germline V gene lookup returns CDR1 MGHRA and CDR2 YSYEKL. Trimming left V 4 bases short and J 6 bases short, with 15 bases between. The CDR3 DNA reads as TGCGCCAGCAGCCCGGTGGGCGAGGGAAAGACCCAGTACTTC. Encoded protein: CASSPVGEGKTQYF.